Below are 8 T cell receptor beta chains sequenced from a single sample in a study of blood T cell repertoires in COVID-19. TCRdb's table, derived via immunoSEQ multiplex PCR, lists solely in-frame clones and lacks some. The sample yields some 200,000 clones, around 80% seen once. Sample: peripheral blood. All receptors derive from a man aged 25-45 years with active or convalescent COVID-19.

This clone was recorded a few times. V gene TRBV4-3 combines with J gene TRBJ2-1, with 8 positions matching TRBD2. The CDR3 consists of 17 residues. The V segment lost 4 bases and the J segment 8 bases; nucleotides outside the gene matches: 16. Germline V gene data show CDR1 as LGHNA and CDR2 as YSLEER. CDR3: CASSRAAGTRDSDEQFF. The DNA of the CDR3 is TGCGCCAGCAGCCGGGCAGCCGGGACTAGGGACTCAGATGAGCAGTTCTTC.

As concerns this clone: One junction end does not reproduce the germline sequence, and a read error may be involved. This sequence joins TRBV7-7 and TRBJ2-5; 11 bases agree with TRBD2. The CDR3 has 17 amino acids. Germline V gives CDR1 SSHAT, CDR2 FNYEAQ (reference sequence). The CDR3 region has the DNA TGTGCTAGCAGCTTAGTGGGGACTAGCGGAGGGGCGGAGACCCAGTACTTC. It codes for CASSLVGTSGGAETQYF.

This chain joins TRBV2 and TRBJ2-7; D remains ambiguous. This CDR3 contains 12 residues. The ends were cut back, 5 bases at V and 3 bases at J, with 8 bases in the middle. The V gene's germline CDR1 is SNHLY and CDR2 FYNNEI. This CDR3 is CASSLADYEQYV. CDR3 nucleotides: TGTGCCAGCAGTCTCGCGGACTACGAGCAGTACGTC.

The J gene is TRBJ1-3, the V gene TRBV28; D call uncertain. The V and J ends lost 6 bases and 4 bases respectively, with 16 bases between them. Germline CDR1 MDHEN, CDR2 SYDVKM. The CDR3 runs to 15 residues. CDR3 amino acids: CASSFAPDLGNTIYF. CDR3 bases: TGTGCCAGCAGCTTTGCACCAGATCTCGGAAACACCATATATTTT.

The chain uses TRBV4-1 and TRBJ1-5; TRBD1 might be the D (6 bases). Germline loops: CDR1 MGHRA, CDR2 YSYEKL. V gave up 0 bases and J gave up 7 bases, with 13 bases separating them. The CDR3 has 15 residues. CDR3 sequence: CASSQDAGGAQPQHF. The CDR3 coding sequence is TGCGCCAGCAGCCAAGACGCGGGGGGCGCCCAGCCCCAGCATTTT.

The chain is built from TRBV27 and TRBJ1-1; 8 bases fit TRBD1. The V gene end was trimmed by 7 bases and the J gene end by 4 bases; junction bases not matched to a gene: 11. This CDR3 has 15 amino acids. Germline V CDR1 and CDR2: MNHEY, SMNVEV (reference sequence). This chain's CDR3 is CASIRRPQGGTEAFF. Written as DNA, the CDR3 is TGTGCCAGCATCCGCCGCCCACAGGGGGGCACTGAAGCTTTCTTT.

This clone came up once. The CDR3 is CASSPWRETQYF. CDR3 nucleotides: TGTGCCAGCTCACCATGGAGGGAGACCCAGTACTTC. The V and J genes are TRBV18 and TRBJ2-5; weak D call: TRBD2 (5 bases). The length of the CDR3 is 12 residues. Germline CDR1 and CDR2: KGHSH and LQKENI. V lost 2 bases and J 5 bases, leaving 6 bases between the germline ends.

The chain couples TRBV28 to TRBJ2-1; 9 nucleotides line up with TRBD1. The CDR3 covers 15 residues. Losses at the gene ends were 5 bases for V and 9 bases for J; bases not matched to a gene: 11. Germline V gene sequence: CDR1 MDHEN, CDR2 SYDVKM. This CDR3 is CASSNGGTGSSEQFF. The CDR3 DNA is TGTGCCAGCAGTAACGGGGGGACAGGGTCTAGTGAGCAGTTCTTC. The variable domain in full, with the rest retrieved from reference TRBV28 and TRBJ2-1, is DVKVTQSSRYLVKRTGEKVFLECVQDMDHENMFWYRQDPGLGLRLIYFSYDVKMKEKGDIPEGYSVSREKKERFSLILESASTNQTSMYLCASSNGGTGSSEQFFGPGTRLTVL.